This T cell receptor beta chain was observed in a study of T-cell reconstitution after alpha-beta-depleted transplantation in children. Library preparation (for TCRbeta) was performed with unique molecular identifiers. One entry per CDR3 protein, called by TCRdb with MiXCR from the PCR reads. This table holds roughly 500,000 distinct CDR3 sequences, around an eighth found once. This clonotype was observed a few times. Germline V lookup: CDR1 SGHRS, CDR2 YFSETQ. This CDR3 has 16 residues. V lost 2 bases and J 4 bases, leaving 18 bases between the germline ends. The sequencing here drew on PBMCs from the stem cell graft donor, taken from the stem cell graft. This TCR was sampled from a human donor who donated a stem cell graft to a child with combined immunodeficiency. The V and J genes are TRBV5-1 and TRBJ1-2, with D tentatively TRBD1 (5 bases). The CDR3 region is CASSFHDGRASYGYTF. The CDR3 coding sequence is TGCGCCAGCAGCTTTCATGACGGCAGGGCTTCCTATGGCTACACCTTC.